This is a list of T cell receptor beta chains from one sample in a study of blood T cell repertoires in COVID-19. Produced via immunoSEQ multiplex PCR; TCRdb's table is partial and in-frame only. Of about 230,000 clones in the sample, 70% to 90% were seen once. Sequencing was performed on peripheral blood. The receptors derive from a man in his forties or fifties with COVID-19, enrolled during active disease. Each CDR3 is given with its conserved first and last residue. Each record gives: J gene, V gene, clone size, D gene, CDR3 DNA, CDR3 protein. A D gene is named only where the DNA matches it firmly. Rows give clone size only sometimes, using once, few, many, or a class for an expanded clone.

J: TRBJ1-2
V: TRBV9
size: once
D: .
DNA: TGTGCCAGCAGCGTAGCGTCAGGCTATGGCTACACCTTC
CDR3: CASSVASGYGYTF

J: TRBJ1-2
V: TRBV3-1/TRBV3-2
size: once
D: .
DNA: TGTGCCAGCAGCCAAGATTGGGTAAGGACACTTACTCGGACCTTC
CDR3: CASSQDWVRTLTRTF

J: TRBJ1-6
V: TRBV3-1/TRBV3-2
size: .
D: .
DNA: TGTGCCAGCAGCCAACCGGGGGGGAAAGGGTCCTATAATTCACCCCTCCACTTT
CDR3: CASSQPGGKGSYNSPLHF

J: TRBJ1-4
V: TRBV2
size: .
D: .
DNA: TGTGCCAGCCGCACAGATAATGAAAAACTGTTTTTT
CDR3: CASRTDNEKLFF

J: TRBJ2-3
V: TRBV19
size: once
D: TRBD2
DNA: TGTGCCAGTAGTACACTAGCGACTAGCACAGATACGCAGTATTTT
CDR3: CASSTLATSTDTQYF

J: TRBJ1-1
V: TRBV24-1
size: .
D: TRBD1
DNA: TGTGCCACCAGGCCGACAGGGGCAAACTCTGAAGCTTTCTTT
CDR3: CATRPTGANSEAFF

J: TRBJ2-3
V: TRBV6-5
size: once
D: .
DNA: TGTGCCAGCAGGCTAGCTAACACAGATACGCAGTATTTT
CDR3: CASRLANTDTQYF

J: TRBJ2-7
V: TRBV11-2
size: .
D: .
DNA: TGTGCCAGCAGCTTAGATGCAGGTCGGGACTACGAGCAGTACTTC
CDR3: CASSLDAGRDYEQYF

J: TRBJ2-7
V: TRBV6-5
size: .
D: TRBD1
DNA: TGTGCCAGCAGCTCCGTAGCAGGGGGCTACGAGCAGTACTTC
CDR3: CASSSVAGGYEQYF

J: TRBJ2-7
V: TRBV27
size: .
D: TRBD1
DNA: TGTGCCAGCAGTCATCTCGGGACAGGGGGCTTCACCAACTACGAGCAGTACTTC
CDR3: CASSHLGTGGFTNYEQYF

J: TRBJ2-4
V: TRBV6-6
size: .
D: .
DNA: TGTGCCAGCAGTTTAGGGGGGGCCGTTGACTTC
CDR3: CASSLGGAVDF

J: TRBJ1-1
V: TRBV19
size: .
D: .
DNA: TGTGCCAGTAGGACACAGGGTTCCACTGAAGCTTTCTTT
CDR3: CASRTQGSTEAFF

J: TRBJ1-4
V: TRBV4-1
size: .
D: TRBD1
DNA: TGCGCCAGCAGCCCCTTAAGGGGACAGGAGGGAACTAATGAAAAACTGTTTTTT
CDR3: CASSPLRGQEGTNEKLFF

J: TRBJ2-7
V: TRBV10-1
size: few
D: .
DNA: TGCGCCAGCAGTCAGTTCCCCCGGTCCTACGAGCAGTACTTC
CDR3: CASSQFPRSYEQYF

J: TRBJ2-7
V: TRBV5-8
size: .
D: TRBD1
DNA: TGTGCCAGCAGCCAACAGGGGGCTAGCTACGAGCAGTACTTC
CDR3: CASSQQGASYEQYF

J: TRBJ2-5
V: TRBV7-3
size: .
D: TRBD2
DNA: TGTGCCAGCAGCAAGGCGGGGGGCTCCCAAGAGACCCAGTACTTC
CDR3: CASSKAGGSQETQYF

J: TRBJ2-1
V: TRBV14
size: .
D: TRBD2
DNA: TGTGCCAGCAGCCAAGATCTCCTAGCGGGAGTTCTAAATGAGCAGTTCTTC
CDR3: CASSQDLLAGVLNEQFF

J: TRBJ1-5
V: TRBV7-2
size: .
D: .
DNA: TGTGCCAGCAGCTACGACAGGAGCAATCAGCCCCAGCATTTT
CDR3: CASSYDRSNQPQHF